Here is one T cell receptor beta chain with its context. These data come from a study of T cell responses to AZD1222 COVID-19 vaccine. TCRdb's copy holds only in-frame clones and misses some; the assay was immunoSEQ multiplex PCR. The table has over 95,000 clones, roughly nine tenths seen once; the top ten hold roughly 4.7%. With 0 bases removed from V and 6 bases from J, the gap between germline ends came to 14 bases. Germline V gene data show CDR1 as GTSNPN and CDR2 as SVGIG (reference sequence). The CDR3 contains 14 residues. Material: peripheral blood, obtained on day 0 of AZD1222 vaccination. The rearrangement links TRBV30 to TRBJ1-1; perhaps TRBD1 as D (5 bases). The sequence was collected from an adult in good health. For the CDR3, the DNA is TGTGCCTGGAGTGTCAGAGGGGCGAGGGCTGAAGCTTTCTTT. It specifies CAWSVRGARAEAFF.